This T cell receptor (beta chain) derives from a study of beta chain features in type 1 diabetes. Study results and caveats: A pattern of fewer insertions and more deletions at VDJ junctions was seen in type 1 diabetes patients. Here, the possible influence of HLA type (on TCRB rearrangement) remained unresolved.

V lost 8 bases and J lost 0, with 7 bases in between. Germline V gives CDR1 MDHEN, CDR2 SYDVKM. The CDR3 has 13 amino acids. Turning to this clone: Its target is unknown.

What was sequenced were expressed TCRB transcripts, since all of the isolated RNA had been reverse transcribed. Each sample of naive, central memory or regulatory T cells had, on average, approximately 3.5 million reads. Clones were sequenced by immunoSEQ multiplex PCR, and TCRdb holds only the in-frame ones, with some missing. This table has approximately 340,000 clones, about 15% appearing once. This sequence joins TRBV28 and TRBJ1-4, with D unclear. The TCR originated in a woman aged 18-30 years in good health. The material sequenced was naive CD4+ T cells from blood. For the CDR3, the DNA is TGTGCCAGCCTCGACTCAACTAATGAAAAACTGTTTTTT. Amino acids: CASLDSTNEKLFF.